The clone carrying this TCR beta chain was counted a single time. What it binds is unknown. The data derive from a study of siplizumab effects on memory and regulatory T cells. Study-wide results and limits: Solely a minor proportion of alloreactive clones could be assigned to unstimulated subsets.

This CDR3 is 11 amino acids long. The V end was cut by 3 bases, the J end by 3 bases, with 3 bases between. Germline V lookup: CDR1 SGHTS, CDR2 YDEGEE. Some clones are missing from TCRdb's copy, which holds only in-frame ones; the method was immunoSEQ multiplex PCR. The table shows around 100,000 clones, with approximately 92% occurring only once. The sample taken for sequencing was CD4+ T cells sorted from blood. The clonotype originates from a human donor in good health. Some clones in this sample may be carry-over from other donors' samples. V and J are TRBV5-8 and TRBJ2-5; D unclear. DNA of the CDR3: TGTGCCAGCAGCTATGAAGAGACCCAGTACTTC. Its protein is CASSYEETQYF.